Below, 4 T cell receptor beta chains from the same sample are listed, as sequenced in a study of blood T cell repertoires in COVID-19. Generated by immunoSEQ multiplex PCR, the TCRdb table keeps only in-frame clones and is missing some. The sample gives roughly 400,000 clones, about nine tenths of which show up once; less than 2% is in the top ten. Material: PBMCs or T cells enriched from blood (not recorded which). The receptors originated from a woman aged 25 to 39 who had recovered from COVID-19.

The J gene is TRBJ2-3, the V gene TRBV27, with 8 bases identical to TRBD2. The germline gives CDR1 MNHEY, CDR2 SMNVEV (reference sequence). The CDR3 spans 18 residues. J was trimmed by 1 base and V by 1 base; bases with no gene match: 10. DNA for the CDR3: TGTGCCAGCAGTTTATTTTTTGGAGCGGGAGCAGGCACAGATACGCAGTATTTT. Protein product: CASSLFFGAGAGTDTQYF.

The chain has TRBV6-5 and TRBJ2-2, with a possible D match to TRBD1 (6 bases). This CDR3 region has 14 residues. V lost 6 bases and J 1 base, leaving 9 bases between the germline ends. Germline-derived CDR1 and CDR2 are MNHEY and SVGAGI. The CDR3 protein is CASSTGQNTGELFF. Written as DNA, the CDR3 is TGTGCCAGCAGCACGGGACAGAACACCGGGGAGCTGTTTTTT.

J is TRBJ2-5 and V is TRBV2, with a tentative D call TRBD2 (5 bases). The CDR3 contains 13 residues. Trimming took 9 bases from V and 2 from J, leaving 13 bases between them. Per the germline V gene, CDR1 is SNHLY and CDR2 is FYNNEI. CDR3 protein: CARETTNQETQYF. The DNA of the CDR3 is TGTGCCAGAGAGACTACTAATCAAGAGACCCAGTACTTC.

Here the CDR3 DNA reads TGTGCCAGCAGCTTCCTTCCGAACACCGGGGAGCTGTTTTTT. It specifies CASSFLPNTGELFF. V gene TRBV7-9 combines with J gene TRBJ2-2; no firm D call. With 3 bases removed from V and 0 bases from J, the gap between germline ends came to 5 bases. The CDR3 has 14 amino acids. Germline CDR1 is SEHNR and CDR2 is FQNEAQ (reference sequence).